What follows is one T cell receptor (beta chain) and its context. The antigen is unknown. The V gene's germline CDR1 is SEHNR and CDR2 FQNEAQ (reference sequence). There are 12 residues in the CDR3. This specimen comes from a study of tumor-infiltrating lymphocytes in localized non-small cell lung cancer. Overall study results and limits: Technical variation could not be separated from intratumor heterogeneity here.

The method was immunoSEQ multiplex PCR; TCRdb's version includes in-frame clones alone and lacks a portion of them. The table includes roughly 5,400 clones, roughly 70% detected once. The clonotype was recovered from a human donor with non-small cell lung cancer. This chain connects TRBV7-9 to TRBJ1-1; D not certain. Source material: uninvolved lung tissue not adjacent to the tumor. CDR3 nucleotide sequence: TGTGAGACGGGCAGCGTAAACACTGAAGCTTTCTTT. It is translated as CETGSVNTEAFF.